This record covers a single T cell receptor (beta chain). Its matching antigen is unknown. This sample is drawn from a study of radiotherapy plus CTLA-4 blockade in lung cancer. TCRdb keeps only in-frame clones here, not all; method: immunoSEQ multiplex PCR. The table records about 90,000 clones, approximately 83% of them present only once. The V end was cut by 0 bases, the J end by 2 bases, with 10 bases between. CDR3 length: 15 amino acids. Germline V gene data show CDR1 as MNHEY and CDR2 as SMNVEV (reference sequence). Findings and caveats of the study: Reportedly, early blood T cell clone dynamics best predicted response, with interferon-beta. Blood saw expansion of tumor-derived TCR clones after radiotherapy plus ipilimumab.

The source is a human donor with non-small cell lung cancer that progressed on radiotherapy plus ipilimumab. The sequenced sample was peripheral blood, obtained from a patient treated with radiotherapy plus ipilimumab. The rearrangement links TRBV27 to TRBJ2-5; no firm D call. CDR3 coding DNA: TGTGCCAGCAGTTTATCGGTCGCCCTACAAGAGACCCAGTACTTC. It is translated as CASSLSVALQETQYF.